The subject of this entry is one TCR beta chain. This record comes from a study of T cells in localized non-small cell lung cancer. The protocol was immunoSEQ multiplex PCR, while the TCRdb copy is restricted to in-frame clones and leaves out a portion. The sample has nearly 25,000 clones; 92% are singletons. This clonotype was sampled from a man between 40 and 70 years old with stage III squamous cell lung carcinoma. The specimen comprised peripheral blood, sampled before any cancer treatment.

CDR3 amino acids: CASNTGGREEKLFF. DNA for the CDR3: TGCGCCAGCAATACCGGAGGCCGGGAGGAAAAACTGTTTTTT. This sequence joins TRBV5-1 and TRBJ1-4; D is undetermined. The V gene lost 6 bases and the J gene lost 8 bases, with 17 bases spanning the gap. Per germline, CDR1 SGHRS and CDR2 YFSETQ. The CDR3 sequence is 14 residues long. Full variable domain (remainder filled in from reference TRBV5-1 and TRBJ1-4): KAGVTQTPRYLIKTRGQQVTLSCSPISGHRSVSWYQQTPGQGLQFLFEYFSETQRNKGNFPGRFSGRQFSNSRSEMNVSTLELGDSALYLCASNTGGREEKLFFGSGTQLSVL.